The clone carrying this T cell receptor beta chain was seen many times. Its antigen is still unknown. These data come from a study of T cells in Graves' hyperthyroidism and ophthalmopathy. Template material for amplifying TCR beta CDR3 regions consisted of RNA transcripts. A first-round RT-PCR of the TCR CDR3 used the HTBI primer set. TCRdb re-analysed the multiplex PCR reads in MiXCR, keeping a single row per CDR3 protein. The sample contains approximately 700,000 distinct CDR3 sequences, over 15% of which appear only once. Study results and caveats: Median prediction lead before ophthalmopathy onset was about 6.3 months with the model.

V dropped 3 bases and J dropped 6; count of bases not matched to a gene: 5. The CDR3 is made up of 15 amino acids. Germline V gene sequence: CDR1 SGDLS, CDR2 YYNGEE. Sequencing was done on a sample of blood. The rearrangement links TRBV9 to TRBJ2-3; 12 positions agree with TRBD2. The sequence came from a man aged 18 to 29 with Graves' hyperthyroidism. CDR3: CASSGLAGALDTQYF. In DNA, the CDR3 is TGTGCCAGCAGCGGACTAGCGGGAGCCCTGGATACGCAGTATTTT. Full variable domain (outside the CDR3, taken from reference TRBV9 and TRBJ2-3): DSGVTQTPKHLITATGQRVTLRCSPRSGDLSVYWYQQSLDQGLQFLIQYYNGEERAKGNILERFSAQQFPDLHSELNLSSLELGDSALYFCASSGLAGALDTQYFGPGTRLTVL.